Listed below are T cell receptor beta chains from one sample, sequenced in a study of OX40 agonist ivuxolimab in advanced cancers. TCRdb keeps only in-frame clones here, not all; method: immunoSEQ multiplex PCR. The sample carries around 95,000 clones, 75% to 95% recorded once. The sequences come from CD4+ or CD8+ T cells sorted from blood, collected in a trial of the OX40 agonist ivuxolimab. All receptors come from an adult with an advanced solid tumor such as melanoma, head and neck, liver or kidney cancer. Both conserved end residues are part of each CDR3. The D gene is left open where the match is weak. Size tells how often a clone was seen (once, few, many) or the class of an expanded clone, and some rows leave it out.

- | TRBJ2-1 | TRBV7-9 | once | TGTGCCAGCAGCTTAGAGCGGATCTGGAGTTTTGAGCAGTTCTTC | CASSLERIWSFEQFF
- | TRBJ2-3 | TRBV11-3 | - | TGTGCCAGCAGCGTGACTGGGAGCACAGATACGCAGTATTTT | CASSVTGSTDTQYF
- | TRBJ1-1 | TRBV5-6 | - | TGTGCCAGCAGCCTACTCGAAGGGAACACTGAAGCTTTCTTT | CASSLLEGNTEAFF
TRBD2 | TRBJ2-1 | TRBV10-2 | - | TGCGCCAGCAGACTAACTAGCGGGGCCACATCCTACAATGAGCAGTTCTTC | CASRLTSGATSYNEQFF
TRBD1 | TRBJ2-7 | TRBV7-6 | - | TGTGCCAGCAGCCAGGAGACAGGGGCGATCTACGAGCAGTACTTC | CASSQETGAIYEQYF
TRBD1 | TRBJ1-5 | TRBV18 | - | TGTGCCAGCTCCCCGGGGACAGGGGGAAATCAGCCCCAGCATTTT | CASSPGTGGNQPQHF
TRBD2 | TRBJ2-3 | TRBV28 | once | TGTGCCAGCAGCTCCGTGGGGACTAGCGACACAGATACGCAGTATTTT | CASSSVGTSDTDTQYF
- | TRBJ2-1 | TRBV18 | - | TGTGCCAGCTCACCACAAGGGACCCAGTACAATGAGCAGTTCTTC | CASSPQGTQYNEQFF
- | TRBJ1-3 | TRBV10-3 | - | TGTGCCCACCAGGCCGGGAAAGGAAACACCATATATTTT | CAHQAGKGNTIYF
TRBD1 | TRBJ2-5 | TRBV28 | - | TGTGCCAGCAGTTCAGGGACAGGGGGCAGGTTGTGGCAAGAGACCCAGTACTTC | CASSSGTGGRLWQETQYF
- | TRBJ2-1 | TRBV18 | - | TGTGCCAGCTCACCAAACTGGGATGAGCAGTTCTTC | CASSPNWDEQFF
- | TRBJ1-5 | TRBV19 | - | TGTGCCAGTAGAGACTTCAATCAGCCCCAGCATTTT | CASRDFNQPQHF
- | TRBJ2-5 | TRBV5-4 | - | TGTGCCAGCAGCTCGGCGTGGAGAGGGGAGACCCAGTACTTC | CASSSAWRGETQYF
TRBD2 | TRBJ2-3 | TRBV27 | once | TGTGCCAGCAGTACCATCCCGGGAGGCCCAGATACGCAGTATTTT | CASSTIPGGPDTQYF
- | TRBJ1-1 | TRBV25-1 | - | TGTGCCAGCAGTGAATCAGATTTGAACACTGAAGCTTTCTTT | CASSESDLNTEAFF
TRBD2 | TRBJ2-6 | TRBV27 | - | TGTGCCAGCAGTCGGGGGGGCTCTGGGGCCAACGTCCTGACTTTC | CASSRGGSGANVLTF
- | TRBJ1-4 | TRBV7-9 | - | TGTGCCAGCAGCCTGAGAAACAGTGAAAAACTGTTTTTT | CASSLRNSEKLFF
TRBD1 | TRBJ1-5 | TRBV29-1 | once | TGCAGCGTTTTACAGGGGGCTGGGCAGCCCCAGCATTTT | CSVLQGAGQPQHF
- | TRBJ2-7 | TRBV25-1 | - | TGTGCCAGCAACAGAGGAGTGGGCGAGCAGTACTTC | CASNRGVGEQYF
TRBD1 | TRBJ2-3 | TRBV2 | - | TGTGCCAGCAGCCTACAGGGGGTCGTTAAGGATACGCAGTATTTT | CASSLQGVVKDTQYF
- | TRBJ2-5 | TRBV14 | - | TGTGCCAGCAGCCAAGAGGGTAGTAGGCAAACGCAGACCCAGTACTTC | CASSQEGSRQTQTQYF
- | TRBJ1-2 | TRBV30 | - | TGTGCCTGTACACTCCCGTTAGGGGCGCGGAATGGCTACACCTTC | CACTLPLGARNGYTF
- | TRBJ1-3 | TRBV7-2 | - | TGTGCCAGCAGCTTAGTTGGCTCCTCTGGAAACACCATATATTTT | CASSLVGSSGNTIYF
- | TRBJ2-7 | TRBV10-3 | few | TGTGCCATCAGTGAAAGGGACCCTCCCTACGAGCAGTACTTC | CAISERDPPYEQYF
- | TRBJ1-2 | TRBV14 | - | TGTGCCAGCAGCCCACAGCGGGGTAGCTATGGCTACACCTTC | CASSPQRGSYGYTF
TRBD1 | TRBJ1-2 | TRBV28 | - | TGTGCCAGCAGGTCCTCGGACAGGGAAGGCGGCTACACCTTC | CASRSSDREGGYTF
TRBD2 | TRBJ2-7 | TRBV10-2 | - | TGCGCCAGCAGTGACTTAGCGGGAGGCCACCTCTACGAGCAGTACTTC | CASSDLAGGHLYEQYF
TRBD1 | TRBJ1-4 | TRBV5-6 | - | TGTGCCAGCAGCTTGGCCGGGGGACAGGGGATCACTAATGAAAAACTGTTTTTT | CASSLAGGQGITNEKLFF
- | TRBJ2-7 | TRBV6-1 | - | TGTGCCAGCAGTGCCCGCTGGAGGGACGAGCAGTACTTC | CASSARWRDEQYF
- | TRBJ1-5 | TRBV28 | - | TGTGCCAGCAGTTTGGGGTTTCAGCCCCAGCATTTT | CASSLGFQPQHF
- | TRBJ1-3 | TRBV9 | - | TGTGCCAGCAGCGTAGGAGGGACGGCTGGAAACACCATATATTTT | CASSVGGTAGNTIYF
- | TRBJ1-5 | TRBV9 | - | TGTGCCAGCAGCGTAGCGCCCAGCAATCAGCCCCAGCATTTT | CASSVAPSNQPQHF